The T cell receptor beta chain under discussion was sequenced for a study of blood T cells in healthy people across ages. Study observations and caveats: Since the PBMCs were unsorted, naive and antigen-experienced cells could not be conclusively compared. Diversity figures derived from one million T cells were judged to underestimate the true value.

Through a sample-barcoded 5' primer and a J-beta primer mix, a second PCR was run for roughly 7 to 12 cycles. TCRdb independently ran MiXCR on the 5' RACE reads; one entry per CDR3 protein. The sample contains a few hundred thousand distinct CDR3 sequences, roughly half of which appear only once. For this clonotype: Its antigen is as yet unknown.

Germline loops: CDR1 MNHEY, CDR2 SMNVEV (reference sequence). V lost 7 bases and J lost 2; bases outside the gene matches: 5. The CDR3 covers 14 residues. The specimen sequenced was blood. The chain is built from TRBV27 and TRBJ2-1, with TRBD2 matching 7 bases. This TCR came from a man aged 55 to 69 in good health. The CDR3 nucleotides read TGTGCCAGCACCGGGCGGGAGCCCTACAATGAGCAGTTCTTC. Residues: CASTGREPYNEQFF.